These 5 T cell receptor beta chains came from one sample sequenced in a study of blood T cells in healthy people across ages. The authors ran a second PCR of 7 to 11 cycles using a sample-barcoded 5' primer and a J-beta primer mix. From the 5' RACE reads, TCRdb called clonotypes with MiXCR, one entry per CDR3 protein. The sample lists around 800,000 distinct CDR3 sequences, under 30% occurring once. A further study also used this sample, focusing on T cells of mothers and their children.

Sequenced input: blood. These TCRs come from a boy between 10 and 17 years old in good health.

A few counts support this clonotype. The chain has TRBV2 and TRBJ2-1; 13 nucleotides line up with TRBD2. Unmatched junction bases numbered 6, after V lost 6 bases and J lost 7 bases. The CDR3 covers 15 residues. CDR1 is SNHLY, CDR2 FYNNEI, per germline. The CDR3 sequence is CASRTGLAGVNEQFF. The CDR3 DNA sequence: TGTGCCAGCAGAACTGGACTAGCGGGGGTTAATGAGCAGTTCTTC. The full variable domain, its missing parts supplied by reference TRBV2 and TRBJ2-1, is EPEVTQTPSHQVTQMGQEVILRCVPISNHLYFYWYRQILGQKVEFLVSFYNNEISEKSEIFDDQFSVERPDGSNFTLKIRSTKLEDSAMYFCASRTGLAGVNEQFFGPGTRLTVL.

The chain is built from TRBV12-3 or TRBV12-4 and TRBJ2-5; 8 bases are shared with TRBD2. The CDR3 totals 16 residues. The J segment lost 3 bases and the V segment lost 5 bases, leaving 11 bases of the junction unmatched. For the CDR3, the DNA is TGTGCCAGCAGTGCCAGCGGGGGCCTCATTAAAGAGACCCAGTACTTC. It specifies CASSASGGLIKETQYF.

The J gene is TRBJ1-4, the V gene TRBV3-1; weak D call: TRBD1 (5 bases). This CDR3 spans 16 amino acids. V shed 0 bases and J shed 3 bases, with 11 bases lying between them. The germline gives CDR1 LGHDT, CDR2 YNNKEL (reference sequence). CDR3 loop: CASSQDPRVANEKLFF. As DNA, the CDR3 is TGTGCCAGCAGCCAAGATCCCAGGGTTGCTAATGAAAAACTGTTTTTT.

The chain joins TRBV12-3 or TRBV12-4 to TRBJ2-5; TRBD2 agrees at 11 bases. The CDR3 sequence is 19 residues long. The ends lost 7 bases at V and 7 bases at J; junction bases unmatched: 23. The CDR3: CASIQSSGGATKNRGTQYF. For the CDR3, the DNA is TGTGCCAGCATCCAAAGTAGCGGGGGGGCCACTAAGAATCGTGGGACCCAGTACTTC.

DNA of the CDR3: TGTGCCAGTACAACCTCAGGTTTTAGCAATCAGCCCCAGCATTTT. Its translation: CASTTSGFSNQPQHF. The rearrangement links TRBV19 to TRBJ1-5; D is undetermined. V lost 7 bases to trimming and J lost 0 bases, with 13 bases between them. Germline V CDR1 and CDR2: LNHDA, SQIVND (reference sequence). The CDR3 has 15 amino acids.